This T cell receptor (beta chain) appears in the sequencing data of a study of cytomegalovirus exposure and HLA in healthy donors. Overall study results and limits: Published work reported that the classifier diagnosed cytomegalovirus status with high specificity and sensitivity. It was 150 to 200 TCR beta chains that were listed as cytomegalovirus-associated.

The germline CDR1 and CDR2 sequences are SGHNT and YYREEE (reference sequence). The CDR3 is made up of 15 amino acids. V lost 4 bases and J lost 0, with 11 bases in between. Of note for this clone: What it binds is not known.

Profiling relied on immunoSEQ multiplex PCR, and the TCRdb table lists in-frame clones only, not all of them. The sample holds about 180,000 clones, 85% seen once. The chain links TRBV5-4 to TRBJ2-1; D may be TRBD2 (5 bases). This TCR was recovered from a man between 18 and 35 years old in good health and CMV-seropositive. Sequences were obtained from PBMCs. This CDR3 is CASSLELDSYNEQFF. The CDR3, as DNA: TGTGCCAGCAGCCTAGAACTAGACTCCTACAATGAGCAGTTCTTC.